The rows below give T cell receptor beta chains drawn from one sample of a study of blood T cell repertoires in COVID-19. The data were produced by immunoSEQ multiplex PCR, yet TCRdb's version contains in-frame clones alone and is incomplete. The sample shows 200,000 to 300,000 clones, more than 75% of them seen only once. Sequencing was performed on peripheral blood. The receptors were sampled from a woman aged 60 to 75 with COVID-19, enrolled during active disease. Both conserved end residues are part of each CDR3. The order of the fields is D gene, J gene, CDR3 length, clone size, V gene, CDR3 DNA, CDR3 protein. D genes are given only for firm matches. Expanded clones get a size class; other rows say once, few or many, or leave the size out.

>TRBD2|TRBJ2-1|16|.|TRBV11-3
TGTGCCAGCAGCTCCCAACTAGCGGGAGTGAAGAATGAGCAGTTCTTC
CASSSQLAGVKNEQFF
>.|TRBJ2-3|12|.|TRBV12-5
TGTGCTAGTGGCCCCGACTGGAGGACGCAGTATTTT
CASGPDWRTQYF
>.|TRBJ2-1|15|.|TRBV6-5
TGTGCCAGCAGCTATGAGCACCCCCGGTCGGATGAGCAGTTCTTC
CASSYEHPRSDEQFF
>TRBD1|TRBJ1-2|15|.|TRBV19
TGTGCCAGCCAGCATCGGGACAGGGGTAACTATGGCTACACCTTC
CASQHRDRGNYGYTF
>TRBD2|TRBJ2-1|15|.|TRBV24-1
TGTGCCACTGCGGGACTAGCGGGCCTATACAATGAGCAGTTCTTC
CATAGLAGLYNEQFF
>TRBD2|TRBJ2-3|15|.|TRBV4-3
TGCGCCAGCAGCCCGGAAGCGGGAAACACAGATACGCAGTATTTT
CASSPEAGNTDTQYF
>.|TRBJ2-3|19|.|TRBV21-1
TGTGCCAGCAGCAAACGGGCTAGCGGGAGGGCCCCTCACACAGATACGCAGTATTTT
CASSKRASGRAPHTDTQYF
>TRBD1|TRBJ1-5|17|.|TRBV7-6
TGTGCCAGCAGCCGTCCCGGGACAGGGCTGGGCAATCAGCCCCAGCATTTT
CASSRPGTGLGNQPQHF
>.|TRBJ2-5|12|.|TRBV6-2/TRBV6-3
TGTGCCAGCAGTCTACAGGTTGAGACCCAGTACTTC
CASSLQVETQYF
>TRBD1|TRBJ2-7|13|.|TRBV28
TGTGCCAGCAGTGGGACAGTTTCCTACGAGCAGTACTTC
CASSGTVSYEQYF
>TRBD2|TRBJ2-3|16|.|TRBV29-1
TGCAGCGTTGGGGGTAGCGGGAGGATGAACACAGATACGCAGTATTTT
CSVGGSGRMNTDTQYF
>TRBD1|TRBJ1-3|17|few|TRBV19
TGTGCCAGTAGCCGGGCCGGGACAGGGGGAACGCGAAACACCATATATTTT
CASSRAGTGGTRNTIYF
>TRBD2|TRBJ2-1|15|few|TRBV2
TGTGCCAGCACCCTTAGCGGGAGGGCCTACAATGAGCAGTTCTTC
CASTLSGRAYNEQFF
>.|TRBJ1-6|15|.|TRBV3-1/TRBV3-2
TGTGCCAGCAGCCAAGAGGCAGGGTCCTATTCACCCCTCCACTTT
CASSQEAGSYSPLHF
>TRBD2|TRBJ2-1|16|once|TRBV3-1/TRBV3-2
TGTGCCAGCAGCCAAGATCCGGCGGGAGGTGGGGGTGAGCAGTTCTTC
CASSQDPAGGGGEQFF